These T cell receptor beta chains were read from a single sample in a study of OX40 agonist ivuxolimab in advanced cancers. Clones were sequenced by immunoSEQ multiplex PCR, and TCRdb holds only the in-frame ones, with some missing. The sample records 25,000 to 30,000 clones, 70% to 80% being singletons. This specimen consisted of CD4+ or CD8+ T cells sorted from blood, obtained in a trial of the OX40 agonist ivuxolimab. These TCRs come from an adult with an advanced solid tumor such as melanoma, head and neck, liver or kidney cancer. The CDR3 runs from the conserved cysteine through the conserved F or W. D genes are given only for firm matches. Rows may omit the clone size; those that give it use once, few, many or a size class.

clone size	V gene	J gene	D gene	CDR3 DNA	CDR3 protein
once	TRBV11-2	TRBJ2-7	NA	TGTGCCAGCAGCTACTGGGACTCCTCTTCGGGCGAGCAGTACTTC	CASSYWDSSSGEQYF
NA	TRBV28	TRBJ1-2	TRBD1	TGTGCCAGCAGTTTCGGACAGGAAATTAACTATGGCTACACCTTC	CASSFGQEINYGYTF
NA	TRBV6-6	TRBJ1-2	NA	TGTGCCAGCTATTGGAGTACCTATGGCTACACCTTC	CASYWSTYGYTF
NA	TRBV10-3	TRBJ1-5	NA	TGTGCCATCAGTGTGGATGGTTATAGCAATCAGCCCCAGCATTTT	CAISVDGYSNQPQHF
once	TRBV4-3	TRBJ2-5	TRBD2	TGCGCCAGCAGCCAAGATGGGGGGGGACAAGAGACCCAGTACTTC	CASSQDGGGQETQYF
NA	TRBV5-4	TRBJ2-7	TRBD1	TGTGCCAGCAGCGCGGACAGGGCCCCCTACGAGCAGTACTTC	CASSADRAPYEQYF
NA	TRBV6-1	TRBJ2-1	TRBD1	TGTGCCAGCAGTGTATCCCCGGGACAGGGGGCGATGAATGAGCAGTTCTTC	CASSVSPGQGAMNEQFF
NA	TRBV7-9	TRBJ2-1	NA	TGTGCCAGCAGGAGCGGACAGAGCTCCTACAATGAGCAGTTCTTC	CASRSGQSSYNEQFF
few	TRBV2	TRBJ2-3	NA	TGTGCCAGCAGTCTCTCGGATACGCAGTATTTT	CASSLSDTQYF
NA	TRBV7-3	TRBJ2-1	NA	TGTGCCAGCAGCCCCGCAAGGAGCTCCTACAATGAGCAGTTCTTC	CASSPARSSYNEQFF
NA	TRBV18	TRBJ1-2	NA	TGTGCCAGCTCACCCCCCGGAGGGCCCTATGGCTACACCTTC	CASSPPGGPYGYTF
NA	TRBV2	TRBJ2-3	TRBD1	TGTGCCAGCATTGCCGGGACAGGGACACCGTATTTT	CASIAGTGTPYF
NA	TRBV27	TRBJ2-7	NA	TGTGCCAGCGGGGACGGCTACGAGCAGTACTTC	CASGDGYEQYF
NA	TRBV5-4	TRBJ1-1	NA	TGTGCCAGCAGACCAGGGGTAAACGCTGAAGCTTTCTTT	CASRPGVNAEAFF
NA	TRBV2	TRBJ2-7	NA	TGTGCCAGCAGTGAGGACGGGAACTACGAGCAGTACTTC	CASSEDGNYEQYF
NA	TRBV6-1	TRBJ1-1	NA	TGTGCCAGCAGTCCCGGTGAGGGTGCGAACACTGAAGCTTTCTTT	CASSPGEGANTEAFF
NA	TRBV4-2	TRBJ2-7	NA	TGTGCCAGCAGCCAAGATCCAGAGATCTACGAGCAGTACTTC	CASSQDPEIYEQYF
NA	TRBV11-1	TRBJ2-4	NA	TGTGCCAGCAGCTCCGCTGGGGGTAGCGAGAGAAACATTCAGTACTTC	CASSSAGGSERNIQYF
NA	TRBV7-2	TRBJ1-6	NA	TGTGCCAGCAGCTTAATTGAGACCGGATCACCCCTCCACTTT	CASSLIETGSPLHF
NA	TRBV30	TRBJ1-4	NA	TGTGCCTGGACCCAACCGACAGCCGAGGGAGAAAAACTGTTTTTT	CAWTQPTAEGEKLFF
NA	TRBV7-8	TRBJ2-1	NA	TGTGCCAGCAGCTTAAGGAAGGATGAGCAGTTCTTC	CASSLRKDEQFF
NA	TRBV10-2	TRBJ2-3	TRBD2	TGCGCCAGCACTCAGGCTAGCGGGGGGGCCCAAGATACGCAGTATTTT	CASTQASGGAQDTQYF
NA	TRBV9	TRBJ1-1	TRBD1	TGTGCCAGCAGCGTACGACCGGGACAGGGAATGAACACTGAAGCTTTCTTT	CASSVRPGQGMNTEAFF
NA	TRBV7-2	TRBJ1-6	NA	TGTGCCAGTATGACTTCGGGGCTAAGGGATTCACCCCTCCACTTT	CASMTSGLRDSPLHF
NA	TRBV19	TRBJ2-2	NA	TGTGCCAGTAGTATAGATATAACCGCGGGCGGGGAGCTGTTTTTT	CASSIDITAGGELFF
NA	TRBV6-6	TRBJ1-2	TRBD1	TGTGCCAGCAGTTACCTGGACGACAGGGAGGGCTACACCTTC	CASSYLDDREGYTF
NA	TRBV5-5	TRBJ2-3	NA	TGTGCCAGCAGCTTGGAAGGGATAGGCACAGATACGCAGTATTTT	CASSLEGIGTDTQYF
NA	TRBV7-3	TRBJ2-3	NA	TGTGCCAGCAGCTTAAGAGGGGGGGACATTTACCCCCTAGGCACAGATACGCAGTATTTT	CASSLRGGDIYPLGTDTQYF
NA	TRBV15	TRBJ1-5	TRBD1	TGTGCCACCAGCAGACAGGGGGCCAATCAGCCCCAGCATTTT	CATSRQGANQPQHF
NA	TRBV4-3	TRBJ1-2	NA	TGCGCCAGCAGCCAGGGGTCGACAGCCCACTATGGCTACACCTTC	CASSQGSTAHYGYTF
NA	TRBV4-2	TRBJ2-3	TRBD2	TGTGCCAGCAGCTCGGGACTAACCAACACAGATACGCAGTATTTT	CASSSGLTNTDTQYF
NA	TRBV7-2	TRBJ2-1	NA	TGTGCCAGCAGCTTAGGACGAGGGGAGCAGTTCTTC	CASSLGRGEQFF
NA	TRBV4-1	TRBJ2-7	NA	TGCGCCAGCAGCCATCGGGCACAGGGCTACGAGCAGTACTTC	CASSHRAQGYEQYF
few	TRBV11-1	TRBJ2-2	TRBD1	TGTGCCAGCAGCCGACCCCCCGGGACAGGGGGTCCCGGGGAGCTGTTTTTT	CASSRPPGTGGPGELFF
NA	TRBV19	TRBJ1-1	TRBD1	TGTGCCAGTTTGGGGGGACAGGGACACCGTACGAACACTGAAGCTTTCTTT	CASLGGQGHRTNTEAFF
once	TRBV18	TRBJ2-1	TRBD1	TGTGCCAGCTCACCAGAGGGAGCAGGGGGATACTATGAGCAGTTCTTC	CASSPEGAGGYYEQFF
NA	TRBV6-1	TRBJ2-7	NA	TGTGCCAGCTCCCGCGACTACGAGCAGTACTTC	CASSRDYEQYF
once	TRBV19	TRBJ1-5	NA	TGTGCCAGTAACGGGGGTTGGTTGCAGCCCCAGCATTTT	CASNGGWLQPQHF
NA	TRBV7-6	TRBJ2-1	TRBD2	TGTGCCAGCAGCTTAGCCGGCCTAGCGGGGGTAGATGAGCAGTTCTTC	CASSLAGLAGVDEQFF
NA	TRBV11-2	TRBJ1-2	NA	TGTGCCAGCAGCTTTTCGGGGGGCGATGGCTACACCTTC	CASSFSGGDGYTF
NA	TRBV7-9	TRBJ2-5	NA	TGTGCCAGCAGCACACGAACAGGGATATACCAAGAGACCCAGTACTTC	CASSTRTGIYQETQYF
NA	TRBV7-9	TRBJ1-3	NA	TGTGCCAGCAGCTTAGATTGGGAATTTATGTCTGGAAACACCATATATTTT	CASSLDWEFMSGNTIYF
NA	TRBV6-1	TRBJ1-5	NA	TGTGCCAGCAGGCCTGGGTTGGAACGTTTGATGGATTTT	CASRPGLERLMDF
NA	TRBV7-8	TRBJ1-3	NA	TGTGCCAGCAGCTTAGCTACGGTTTTCATCTCTGGAAACACCATATATTTT	CASSLATVFISGNTIYF
NA	TRBV2	TRBJ2-4	TRBD2	TGTGCCAGCAGTGTACGAGAGCGGGGGGGCGGGGACTTC	CASSVRERGGGDF
few	TRBV4-3	TRBJ2-2	NA	TGCGCCAGCAGCCAAGATGCAGGGTGGGGCGGGGAGCTGTTTTTT	CASSQDAGWGGELFF
NA	TRBV5-8	TRBJ2-7	NA	TGTGCCAGCAGCTTTCCGGGGTCCTACGAGCAGTACTTC	CASSFPGSYEQYF
NA	TRBV13	TRBJ2-5	NA	TGTGCCAGCAGCTTAATCAGCGGTCAAGAGACCCAGTACTTC	CASSLISGQETQYF
NA	TRBV5-6	TRBJ2-5	TRBD2	TGTGCCAGCAGCCGGACTAGCGGGGACCAAGAGACCCAGTACTTC	CASSRTSGDQETQYF
NA	TRBV7-9	TRBJ1-4	NA	TGCGCCAGCAGCCAAGCGAACCTAATGGGTCGGGAAAAACTGTTTTTT	CASSQANLMGREKLFF
NA	TRBV19	TRBJ2-5	NA	TGTGCCAGTAGTGTCCTCCCAGGGGGGGGTGGGAAAGAGACCCAGTACTTC	CASSVLPGGGGKETQYF
few	TRBV5-6	TRBJ2-3	NA	TGTGCCAGCAGCTTGGTATCAGATACGCAGTATTTT	CASSLVSDTQYF
NA	TRBV30	TRBJ2-2	NA	TGTGCCTGGAGTGTAGGGGACACCGGGGAGCTGTTTTTT	CAWSVGDTGELFF
once	TRBV7-9	TRBJ2-7	TRBD2	TGTGCCAGCAGCTTGTCGGGAGGCGAGCAGTACTTC	CASSLSGGEQYF